This TCR beta chain comes out of a study of Ad26.COV2.S vaccination and SARS-CoV-2 variants. Whole-study results and caveats: Vaccine and placebo recipients had similar non-spike TCR breadth.

Trimming cost V 8 bases and J 3 bases, with 10 bases left between them. This CDR3 is built from 12 residues. Germline loops: CDR1 PRHDT, CDR2 FYEKMQ (reference sequence). Sequencing was performed with immunoSEQ multiplex PCR; in TCRdb, only in-frame clones are kept and a portion is missing. The repertoire includes roughly 270,000 clones, approximately 89% of them detected once, and around 3% sits in the top ten. Notes on this clone: Its antigen is undetermined.

Documented treatment: roughly 18 received Ad26.COV2.S at low or high dose, single or two shots; 5 received placebo; per-sample allocation not given. The investigators took samples on day 63 after the first vaccine or placebo injection. The TCR originated in a person aged 18-65 years who received the Ad26.COV2.S COVID-19 vaccine or a placebo. Sequences were derived from peripheral blood, sampled in a trial of Ad26.COV2.S vaccine versus placebo. The V gene is TRBV13, the J gene TRBJ1-2; D is perhaps TRBD1 (5 bases). The CDR3 loop is CASGARDYGYTF. DNA for the CDR3: TGTGCCAGCGGGGCCAGGGACTATGGCTACACCTTC. The full variable domain, with the rest looked up from reference TRBV13 and TRBJ1-2, is AAGVIQSPRHLIKEKRETATLKCYPIPRHDTVYWYQQGPGQDPQFLISFYEKMQSDKGSIPDRFSAQQFSDYHSELNMSSLELGDSALYFCASGARDYGYTFGSGTRLTVV.